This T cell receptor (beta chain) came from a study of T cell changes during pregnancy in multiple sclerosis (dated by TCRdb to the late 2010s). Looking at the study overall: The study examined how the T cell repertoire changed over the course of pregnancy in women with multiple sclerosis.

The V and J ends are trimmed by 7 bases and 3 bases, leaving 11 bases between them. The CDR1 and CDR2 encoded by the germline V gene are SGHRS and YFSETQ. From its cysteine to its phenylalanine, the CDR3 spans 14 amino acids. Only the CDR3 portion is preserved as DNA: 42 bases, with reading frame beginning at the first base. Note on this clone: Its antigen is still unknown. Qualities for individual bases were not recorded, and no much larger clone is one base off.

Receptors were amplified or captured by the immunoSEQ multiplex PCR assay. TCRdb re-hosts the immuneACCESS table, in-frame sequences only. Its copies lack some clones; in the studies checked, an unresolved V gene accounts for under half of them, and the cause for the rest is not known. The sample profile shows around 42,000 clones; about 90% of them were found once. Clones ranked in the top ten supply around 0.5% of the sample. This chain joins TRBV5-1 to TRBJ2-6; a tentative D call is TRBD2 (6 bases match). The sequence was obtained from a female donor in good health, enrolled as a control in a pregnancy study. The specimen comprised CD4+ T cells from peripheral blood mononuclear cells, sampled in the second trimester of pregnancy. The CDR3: CASSWGDGANVLTF. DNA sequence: TGCGCCAGCTCATGGGGGGATGGGGCCAACGTCCTGACTTTC.